This TCR beta chain is from a study of T-cell memory formation after mild COVID-19. The CDR3 runs 14 residues. Losses at the gene ends were 6 bases for V and 3 bases for J; bases not matched to a gene: 8. Germline assignment: CDR1 KGHSH and CDR2 LQKENI. One entry per CDR3 protein, called by TCRdb with MiXCR from the 5' RACE reads. The table lists roughly 620,000 distinct CDR3 sequences, approximately 19% of them singletons, with approximately 12% in the top ten. This sequence originates from an adult woman who had mild COVID-19 (a few samples of this study predate the infection). Cell type and time point are not known. The source material was PBMCs or a T cell subset sorted from them (not recorded which). J is TRBJ2-7 and V is TRBV18, with TRBD2 matching 7 bases. The CDR3 loop is CASSRRGVHYEQYF. CDR3 nucleotide sequence: TGTGCCAGCTCCCGCCGGGGGGTACACTACGAGCAGTACTTC.